A single sample is the source of the 6 T cell receptor beta chains below, sequenced in a study of spatial heterogeneity in lung cancer. Overall study results and limits: Expanded alpha and beta TCR counts within tumors tracked tumor mutation counts.

Time point noted: sample taken at primary tumor resection. MiXCR, applied by TCRdb to the 5' RACE reads, yields one record per CDR3 protein. The sample holds about 11,000 distinct CDR3 sequences, around 5.2% seen once. The antigens these receptors bind are not known. The source was lung tumor tissue, collected at surgery. These receptors originate from a male donor with early-stage non-small cell lung cancer.

The sample holds many counts of this clonotype. This beta chain appears as a stray read in a library generated for alpha chains; its size is not informative. The chain combines TRBV18 with TRBJ1-5; weak D call: TRBD1 (5 bases). CDR1 and CDR2 (germline): KGHSH, LQKENI. V lost 6 bases, J lost 4 bases, and 16 bases lay in between. CDR3 length equals 15 residues. CDR3 loop: CASSTTGDGNQPQHF. The CDR3, as DNA: TGTGCCAGCTCCACCACAGGCGACGGTAATCAGCCCCAGCATTTT.

This clonotype occurred many times. The library was built for alpha chains, so this beta chain is an off-target read and its size means little. This chain uses TRBV29-1 with TRBJ2-5; TRBD1 matches at 7 bases. The ends lost 4 bases at V and 0 bases at J; junction bases unmatched: 8. Germline V gene data show CDR1 as SQVTM and CDR2 as ANQGSEA. The CDR3 loop spans 15 amino acids. The CDR3 DNA sequence: TGCAGCGTTGGTAGAGGGGGCCGCAACCAAGAGACCCAGTACTTC. Translated, it gives CSVGRGGRNQETQYF.

This clonotype was counted at least ten times. This beta chain turned up in a library designed for alpha chains; as an off-target read, its abundance says little. J is TRBJ1-5 and V is TRBV27, with TRBD1 as a possible D gene (5 bases). Trimming took off 9 bases at V and 2 bases at J, with 11 bases between the two ends. CDR3 length: 13 amino acids. CDR1 and CDR2 (germline): MNHEY, SMNVEV (reference sequence). The CDR3 spells CASSGDGNQPQHF. The CDR3 nucleotides read TGTGCCAGTTCGGGGGATGGCAATCAGCCCCAGCATTTT.

The table lists this clonotype with many counts. With the library built for alpha chains, this beta chain is off target and its frequency is not meaningful. The chain couples TRBV6-2 or TRBV6-3 to TRBJ2-3; D unresolved. The CDR3 covers 14 residues. From germline, CDR1 is MNHEY and CDR2 SVGEGT. V was trimmed by 6 bases and J by 2 bases, leaving 12 bases between them. CDR3 sequence reads: CASRSAYITDTQYF. The CDR3 bases are TGTGCCAGCAGATCTGCGTATATCACAGATACGCAGTATTTT.

About this clonotype: Little can be read into the size of this beta chain, an off-target read in a library designed for alpha chains. V and J are TRBV7-2 and TRBJ2-7; D might be TRBD2 (6 bases). V shed 5 bases and J shed 7 bases, with 12 bases lying between them. This CDR3 is built from 12 residues. Germline V lookup: CDR1 SGHTA, CDR2 FQGNSA. This chain's CDR3 is CASSLPGREQYF. The CDR3 bases are TGTGCCAGCAGCCTCCCAGGGAGGGAGCAGTACTTC.

This clonotype was seen many times. This beta chain appears as a stray read in a library generated for alpha chains; its size is not informative. The chain employs TRBV12-3 or TRBV12-4 and TRBJ2-3, with 11 bases fitting TRBD1. V shed 2 bases, J shed 4 bases, and the junction held 8 bases outside the gene matches. This CDR3 region has 17 residues. The CDR3 DNA sequence: TGTGCCAGCAGTTTATTCCCGGGACAGGGGGACCCAGATACGCAGTATTTT. It encodes CASSLFPGQGDPDTQYF.